The entry below gives a single TCR beta chain sequence along with its context. The method was immunoSEQ multiplex PCR; TCRdb's version includes in-frame clones alone and lacks a portion of them. This table has approximately 400,000 clones, 70% to 90% appearing once. The sample is drawn from a study of blood T cell repertoires in COVID-19. CDR1 SGHTA and CDR2 FQGTGA come from the germline V gene. The V gene lost 2 bases and the J gene lost 1 base, with 11 bases spanning the gap. The CDR3 length is 15 residues. Sequences were obtained from PBMCs or T cells enriched from blood (not recorded which). V usage is TRBV7-3 and J usage is TRBJ1-1; weak D call: TRBD1 (6 bases). The clonotype was recovered from a woman between 18 and 29 years old who had recovered from COVID-19. DNA for the CDR3: TGTGCCAGCAGCTTATCGGGGGGCCCGAACACTGAAGCTTTCTTT. Translation: CASSLSGGPNTEAFF.